These 18 T cell receptor beta chains originate from one sample sequenced in a study of post-analysis software for immune sequencing data. The study, taken as a whole, reports: Patients used about 5 TRBV segments, including TRBV5-6, TRBV5-1 and TRBV20-1, more often than controls.

Their specific antigens are unknown. Libraries were made from TCR beta cDNA, and they carried unique molecular identifiers. TCRdb used MiXCR to reprocess the PCR reads, holding one entry per CDR3 protein. Altogether about 540,000 distinct CDR3 sequences are present, around a third being singletons, with the ten largest covering about 6%. What was sequenced was blood. Receptors were obtained from a girl between 2 and 17 years old with multiple sclerosis.

The chain couples TRBV5-5 to TRBJ1-5, with TRBD1 matching over 8 bases. The V gene end was trimmed by 4 bases and the J gene end by 4 bases; junction bases not matched to a gene: 10. Germline V gives CDR1 SGHKS, CDR2 YYEKEE (reference sequence). The CDR3 consists of 16 residues. The CDR3 region is CASSGLGRGLNQPQHF. The CDR3 DNA sequence: TGTGCCAGCAGCGGCCTCGGCAGGGGGCTGAATCAGCCCCAGCATTTT.

This clonotype was detected many times. The V and J genes are TRBV28 and TRBJ2-3; D could derive from TRBD1 or TRBD2 (5 bases each). The CDR3 length is 13 residues. Trimming removed 8 bases from V and 8 bases from J, with 17 bases in between. Germline V gene data show CDR1 as MDHEN and CDR2 as SYDVKM. CDR3 sequence reads: CASFGTPRGTQYF. The CDR3, as DNA: TGTGCCAGCTTCGGGACCCCCCGGGGTACGCAGTATTTT.

The rearrangement uses TRBV5-6 and TRBJ2-1, with unresolved D. Trimming shortened V by 3 bases and J by 6 bases, and 10 bases separated the two germline ends. The CDR3 loop spans 13 amino acids. CDR1 is SGHDT and CDR2 is YYEEEE in the germline V gene. The CDR3 spells CASSWNSGNEQFF. CDR3 bases: TGTGCCAGCAGCTGGAACTCAGGCAATGAGCAGTTCTTC.

V usage is TRBV6-2 or TRBV6-3 and J usage is TRBJ1-1; unclear D gene. Germline assignment: CDR1 MNHEY and CDR2 SVGEGT. The CDR3 length is 12 residues. V was pared by 6 bases and J by 6 bases, with 11 bases between. DNA for the CDR3: TGTGCCAGCAGGGGAGGTGTTCCTGAAGCTTTCTTT. Its protein is CASRGGVPEAFF.

V gene TRBV11-3 combines with J gene TRBJ2-5, with 9 bases matching TRBD2. The V gene end was trimmed by 4 bases and the J gene end by 11 bases; junction bases not matched to a gene: 14. Germline V gene data show CDR1 as SGHNT and CDR2 as YENEEA. The CDR3 has 15 residues. The CDR3: CASSSRGGLGNEQYF. For the CDR3, the DNA is TGTGCCAGCAGCTCGCGGGGGGGCCTAGGAAATGAGCAGTACTTC.

This chain connects TRBV11-2 to TRBJ2-3; D might be TRBD2 (5 bases). Trimming removed 6 bases from V and 0 bases from J, with 10 bases in between. CDR3 length: 14 residues. The germline gives CDR1 SGHAT, CDR2 FQNNGV. Here the CDR3 reads CASSSAASTDTQYF. The CDR3 DNA sequence: TGTGCCAGCAGTTCAGCGGCTAGCACAGATACGCAGTATTTT.

The rearrangement links TRBV28 to TRBJ2-4; 7 positions agree with TRBD2. J was trimmed by 3 bases and V by 8 bases; bases with no gene match: 4. CDR1 and CDR2 (germline): MDHEN, SYDVKM. The CDR3 has 13 residues. CDR3 sequence (DNA): TGTGCCAGCGGGGGGGGGAGCAAAAACATTCAGTACTTC. The encoded protein is CASGGGSKNIQYF. The full variable domain, completed using reference TRBV28 and TRBJ2-4, is DVKVTQSSRYLVKRTGEKVFLECVQDMDHENMFWYRQDPGLGLRLIYFSYDVKMKEKGDIPEGYSVSREKKERFSLILESASTNQTSMYLCASGGGSKNIQYFGAGTRLSVL.

CDR3 residues: CASSLRGLAGGSDTQYF. Written as DNA, the CDR3 is TGTGCCAGCAGCTTAAGGGGACTAGCGGGGGGGTCAGATACGCAGTATTTT. The rearrangement uses TRBV7-3 and TRBJ2-3; 16 bases are a match to TRBD2. This CDR3 spans 17 amino acids. CDR1 is SGHTA and CDR2 is FQGTGA in the germline V gene. Trimming removed 1 base from V and 4 bases from J; junction bases left unmatched: 2.

In DNA, the CDR3 is TGCAGTGCCGAGGGGGGAAACTATGGCTACACCTTC. As protein: CSAEGGNYGYTF. The V gene is TRBV20-1, the J gene TRBJ1-2; the D gene is possibly TRBD1 (6 bases). The CDR3 covers 12 residues. Germline V gene data show CDR1 as DFQATT and CDR2 as SNEGSKA (reference sequence). Deletions cut 6 bases from V and 2 bases from J, with 10 bases between.

The chain has TRBV11-2 and TRBJ2-5; D assignment may be TRBD1 or TRBD2 (6 bases each). Germline V gene lookup returns CDR1 SGHAT and CDR2 FQNNGV. Trimming stripped 3 bases from V and 1 base from J, with 15 bases between. This CDR3 spans 16 amino acids. CDR3 coding DNA: TGTGCCAGCAGCTTTACGGACAGACTAGTCCAAGAGACCCAGTACTTC. This codes for CASSFTDRLVQETQYF.

This clonotype was counted a few times. The chain is built from TRBV20-1 and TRBJ1-6; TRBD1 matches 7 bases. V was clipped by 5 bases and J by 11 bases; unmatched bases: 12. Germline loops: CDR1 DFQATT, CDR2 SNEGSKA (reference sequence). This CDR3 region has 14 residues. The CDR3 is CSAQKTGVVAPLHF. In DNA form, the CDR3 reads TGCAGTGCTCAAAAAACAGGGGTTGTCGCACCCCTCCACTTT.

The gene calls are TRBV28 and TRBJ2-3; the D gene is possibly TRBD2 (5 bases). Trimming removed 7 bases at V and 7 bases at J, with 18 bases between. The CDR3 covers 14 residues. CDR1 and CDR2 (germline): MDHEN, SYDVKM. The DNA of the CDR3 is TGTGCCAGCACCGAGGGTTTCGTCGGCCATACGCAGTATTTT. It encodes CASTEGFVGHTQYF.

Note on this clonotype: Relative to the germline gene, one junction end is altered; a read error may explain this. This chain joins TRBV12-3 or TRBV12-4 and TRBJ2-1, with 8 bases aligning to TRBD2. The CDR3 extends over 12 amino acids. The CDR3 DNA reads TGTGCCAGCGGTTTAGTAGCGGGGGAGCAGTTCTTC. Amino acids: CASGLVAGEQFF.

This clonotype was recorded a few times. J is TRBJ2-7 and V is TRBV6-1, with D possibly matching TRBD2 (5 bases). Germline V gives CDR1 MNHNS, CDR2 SASEGT. The CDR3 runs 16 residues. V shed 3 bases and J shed 1 base, with 16 bases lying between them. In DNA, the CDR3 is TGTGCCAGCAGTGACAGCGGCAGGATGGAATCCTACGAGCAGTACTTC. Translating gives CASSDSGRMESYEQYF.

The chain joins TRBV7-2 to TRBJ2-3, with unresolved D. Germline loops: CDR1 SGHTA, CDR2 FQGNSA. The germline V and J ends were trimmed by 2 bases and 5 bases, with 11 bases remaining between them. The CDR3 totals 14 residues. The CDR3 DNA follows: TGTGCCAGCAGCTTATCTCGGGTGCAAGATACGCAGTATTTT. It yields the protein CASSLSRVQDTQYF. Combining the CDR3 with reference TRBV7-2 and TRBJ2-3 gives the whole variable domain GAGVSQSPSNKVTEKGKDVELRCDPISGHTALYWYRQSLGQGLEFLIYFQGNSAPDKSGLPSDRFSAERTGGSVSTLTIQRTQQEDSAVYLCASSLSRVQDTQYFGPGTRLTVL.

The V call is TRBV29-1, the J call TRBJ2-3; TRBD1 aligns across 8 bases. CDR1 is SQVTM and CDR2 is ANQGSEA in the germline V gene. The CDR3 length is 14 residues. The V segment lost 6 bases and the J segment 3 bases; nucleotides outside the gene matches: 8. This CDR3 reads CSVEGDRITDTQYF. DNA for the CDR3: TGCAGCGTCGAGGGGGACAGGATTACAGATACGCAGTATTTT.

V gene TRBV2 combines with J gene TRBJ2-1; D is ambiguous. This CDR3 is built from 15 residues. V dropped 7 bases and J dropped 5 bases, with 18 bases sitting between them. Germline V lookup: CDR1 SNHLY, CDR2 FYNNEI. The CDR3 nucleotides are TGTGCCAGCAACCCCGGGCGTCTCCCGAACAATGAGCAGTTCTTC. As protein: CASNPGRLPNNEQFF.

The chain combines TRBV29-1 with TRBJ1-2; no clear D. This CDR3 comprises 12 residues. Germline V gene lookup returns CDR1 SQVTM and CDR2 ANQGSEA. V shed 7 bases and J shed 2 bases, with 11 bases lying between them. The CDR3 nucleotides read TGCAGCGGGACCCTCGGGAACTATGGCTACACCTTC. It specifies CSGTLGNYGYTF. The full variable domain, with the rest looked up from reference TRBV29-1 and TRBJ1-2, is SAVISQKPSRDICQRGTSLTIQCQVDSQVTMMFWYRQQPGQSLTLIATANQGSEATYESGFVIDKFPISRPNLTFSTLTVSNMSPEDSSIYLCSGTLGNYGYTFGSGTRLTVV.